One sample yielded the 9 T cell receptor beta chains listed below, sequenced in a study of CD8 T cells in Susac syndrome. RNA totalling 0.5 to 1 ug underwent reverse transcription with random hexamers. Each CDR3 protein is one row after TCRdb ran MiXCR on the immunoSEQ multiplex PCR reads. The sample contains 200,000 to 250,000 distinct CDR3 sequences, around nine tenths of which appear only once. Sequenced: CD8+ T cells from PBMCs. The origin of the receptors is a human donor with multiple sclerosis.

The chain employs TRBV29-1 and TRBJ2-7; D possibly matches TRBD1 or TRBD2 (5 bases each). V shed 3 bases and J shed 2 bases, with 11 bases lying between them. CDR3 size: 13 residues. Per the germline V gene, CDR1 is SQVTM and CDR2 is ANQGSEA. The CDR3 loop is CSVEGPFPYEQYF. Written as DNA, the CDR3 is TGCAGCGTTGAGGGACCCTTCCCCTACGAGCAGTACTTC.

The rearrangement joins TRBV9 to TRBJ2-1; the match to TRBD2 covers 9 bases. Per germline, CDR1 SGDLS and CDR2 YYNGEE. This CDR3 has 16 amino acids. J was trimmed by 0 bases and V by 3 bases; bases with no gene match: 4. DNA for the CDR3: TGTGCCAGCAGCGCCCGTAGCGGGAGCTCCTACAATGAGCAGTTCTTC. Encoded protein: CASSARSGSSYNEQFF.

This rearrangement joins TRBV27 to TRBJ2-1; 7 bases are shared with TRBD1. Germline V CDR1 and CDR2: MNHEY, SMNVEV (reference sequence). Unmatched junction bases numbered 9, after V lost 3 bases and J lost 4 bases. This CDR3 contains 16 residues. CDR3 nucleotides: TGTGCCAGCAGTTTTTGGGACAGTGGCGGGTACAATGAGCAGTTCTTC. This encodes CASSFWDSGGYNEQFF.

The chain uses TRBV27 and TRBJ1-1; no reliable D call. The germline V and J ends were trimmed by 0 bases and 1 base, with 12 bases remaining between them. Per germline, CDR1 MNHEY and CDR2 SMNVEV (reference sequence). The CDR3 totals 16 residues. For the CDR3, the DNA is TGTGCCAGCAGTTTATCGTCGGGCCCTGGGAACACTGAAGCTTTCTTT. It codes for CASSLSSGPGNTEAFF.

The chain joins TRBV29-1 to TRBJ2-3; 12 bases agree with TRBD1. Losses at the gene ends were 3 bases for V and 6 bases for J; bases not matched to a gene: 22. Germline CDR1 SQVTM, CDR2 ANQGSEA. This CDR3 has 20 amino acids. The CDR3 nucleotides are TGCAGCGTTGATGCATCGGGACAGGGGGCAAGAGCACCGGAGGCGGATACGCAGTATTTT. Protein: CSVDASGQGARAPEADTQYF.

This clonotype was observed once. In nucleotides, the CDR3 is TGTGCCACCAGCAGAGAGGCCCGCGCAGGACGAGAAGAGACCCAGTACTTC. Its translation: CATSREARAGREETQYF. V usage is TRBV15 and J usage is TRBJ2-5, with D unresolved. This CDR3 comprises 17 residues. Trimming removed 0 bases from V and 3 bases from J, with 17 bases in between. In germline, CDR1 is LNHNV, CDR2 YYDKDF (reference sequence). Based on the CDR3 plus reference TRBV15 and TRBJ2-5, the full variable domain is DAMVIQNPRYQVTQFGKPVTLSCSQTLNHNVMYWYQQKSSQAPKLLFHYYDKDFNNEADTPDNFQSRRPNTSFCFLDIRSPGLGDTAMYLCATSREARAGREETQYFGPGTRLLVL.

V and J are TRBV15 and TRBJ2-7; D is perhaps TRBD2 (6 bases). V was trimmed by 3 bases and J by 4 bases, leaving 16 bases between them. Germline V gene sequence: CDR1 LNHNV, CDR2 YYDKDF (reference sequence). The CDR3 runs to 15 residues. This chain's CDR3 is CATSRGGGSVYEQYF. The CDR3 DNA reads as TGTGCCACCAGCAGGGGGGGAGGATCTGTTTACGAGCAGTACTTC.

The chain links TRBV12-5 to TRBJ1-4; D might be TRBD1 (5 bases). Germline V lookup: CDR1 LGHNT, CDR2 FRNRAP. The CDR3 runs to 18 residues. V was trimmed by 0 bases and J by 5 bases, leaving 19 bases between them. As DNA, the CDR3 is TGTGCTAGTGGTTTGGTCCCCTCCCCGCCCGGGACGAATGAAAAACTGTTTTTT. Translated: CASGLVPSPPGTNEKLFF.

The chain has TRBV7-9 and TRBJ2-1, with TRBD1 matching 9 bases. The CDR3 extends over 14 amino acids. Germline CDR1 SEHNR, CDR2 FQNEAQ (reference sequence). The DNA for the CDR3 is TGTGCGACACAGGGGGCCCAAATCTACAATGAGCAGTTCTTC. Translating it yields CATQGAQIYNEQFF.